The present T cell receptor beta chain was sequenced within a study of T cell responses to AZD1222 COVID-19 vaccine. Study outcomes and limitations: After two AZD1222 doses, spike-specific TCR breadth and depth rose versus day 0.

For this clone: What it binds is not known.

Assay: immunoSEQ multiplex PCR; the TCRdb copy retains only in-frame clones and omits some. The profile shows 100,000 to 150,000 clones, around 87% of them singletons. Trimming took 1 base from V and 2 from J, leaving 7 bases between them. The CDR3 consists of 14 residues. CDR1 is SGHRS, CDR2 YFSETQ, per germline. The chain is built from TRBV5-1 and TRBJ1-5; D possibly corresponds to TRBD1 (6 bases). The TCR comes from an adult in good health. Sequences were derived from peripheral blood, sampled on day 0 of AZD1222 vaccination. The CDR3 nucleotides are TGCGCCAGCAGCTTGTCAGGGGGCAATCAGCCCCAGCATTTT. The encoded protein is CASSLSGGNQPQHF.